This T cell receptor beta chain stems from a study of T cells after yellow fever vaccination. Study information: Preparation used SMART-Seq v4 Ultra Low Input for the low-cell-number fractions.

General study results and limits: Relatively few clonotypes were ones that appeared in both CD4 and CD8 compartments. Contaminating bulk clonotypes could be abundant in FACS-sorted repertoires.

The sample holds a few counts of this clonotype. As yet, its antigen is unknown. Looked up from germline, CDR1 is MNHEY and CDR2 is SMNVEV (reference sequence). CDR3 length: 17 amino acids. With 0 bases clipped from V and 8 bases from J, the junction kept 12 bases outside the gene matches. As TCR cDNA was made by 5'RACE template switching, a universal primer site and UMIs were added. TCRdb called the 5' RACE reads again in MiXCR, with one record for every CDR3 protein. The sample has about 160,000 distinct CDR3 sequences, around 8.5% seen once. Sequences were derived from CD8+ T cells sorted from PBMCs, sampled 45 days after the yellow fever booster vaccination. The sequence came from a man aged 18 to 29 who received the YFV17D yellow fever vaccine. The chain links TRBV27 to TRBJ1-2; 10 bases fit TRBD1. This CDR3 is CASSLSLVPGTGDGYTF. The CDR3 DNA is TGTGCCAGCAGTTTATCCTTAGTTCCCGGGACAGGGGACGGCTACACCTTC.